One sample yielded the 21 T cell receptor beta chains listed below, sequenced in a study of blood T cell repertoires in COVID-19. TCRdb keeps only in-frame clones here, not all; method: immunoSEQ multiplex PCR. The data hold 400,000 to 500,000 clones, with 85% to 90% observed a single time. Material: PBMCs or T cells enriched from blood (not recorded which). These receptors were taken from a woman in her forties who had recovered from COVID-19.

J is TRBJ2-1 and V is TRBV11-2; the match to TRBD2 covers 9 bases. After removal of 7 bases from V and 2 bases from J, the junction contained 15 bases not matched to a gene. The germline CDR1 and CDR2 sequences are SGHAT and FQNNGV. This CDR3 has 18 residues. CDR3 in DNA: TGTGCCAGCAACCATATACTGGGGACTAGCTCGCCCTACAATGAGCAGTTCTTC. Translation: CASNHILGTSSPYNEQFF.

The V and J genes are TRBV20-1 and TRBJ1-3; D remains ambiguous. The CDR3 spans 10 residues. V shed 6 bases and J shed 4 bases, with 4 bases lying between them. In germline, CDR1 is DFQATT, CDR2 SNEGSKA (reference sequence). CDR3 nucleotides: TGCAGTGCCGTAGGAAACACCATATATTTT. Amino acid sequence: CSAVGNTIYF.

The CDR3 here is CASVGAGSYNEQFF. CDR3 in DNA: TGTGCCAGCGTGGGCGCAGGCTCCTACAATGAGCAGTTCTTC. This rearrangement joins TRBV27 to TRBJ2-1, with D uncertain. CDR3 length: 14 amino acids. Germline V gives CDR1 MNHEY, CDR2 SMNVEV (reference sequence). The V end was cut by 8 bases, the J end by 0 bases, with 11 bases between.

The V call is TRBV27, the J call TRBJ1-2; possible D gene TRBD1, 5 bases. CDR3 size: 16 residues. Germline values: CDR1 MNHEY, CDR2 SMNVEV (reference sequence). V lost 6 bases to trimming and J lost 4 bases, with 21 bases between them. The CDR3 coding sequence is TGTGCCAGCAGCCAATTAGCCCCGGACATGGGCTATGGCTACACCTTC. Residues: CASSQLAPDMGYGYTF.

V gene TRBV24-1 combines with J gene TRBJ1-2; 10 bases fit TRBD1. Germline V lookup: CDR1 KGHDR, CDR2 SFDVKD. The CDR3 runs 15 residues. The V segment lost 4 bases and the J segment 7 bases; nucleotides outside the gene matches: 8. The CDR3 DNA reads TGTGCCACCAGTGACGCCGGGACAGGGGCAGTTGGCTACACCTTC. This codes for CATSDAGTGAVGYTF.

The sample holds one count of this clone. The V call is TRBV6-5, the J call TRBJ2-3; 16 bases fit TRBD2. The CDR3 contains 14 residues. The germline CDR1 and CDR2 sequences are MNHEY and SVGAGI. The ends lost 9 bases at V and 4 bases at J; junction bases unmatched: 1. The CDR3 DNA sequence: TGTGCCAGTGGGACTAGCGGGAGGGCAGATACGCAGTATTTT. This codes for CASGTSGRADTQYF.

The chain recombines TRBV5-6 with TRBJ1-6; D not resolved. Germline CDR1 is SGHDT and CDR2 is YYEEEE. The CDR3 sequence is 16 residues long. Trimming cost V 4 bases and J 0 bases, with 11 bases left between them. Here the CDR3 reads CASSAGPNSYNSPLHF. DNA of the CDR3: TGTGCCAGCAGCGCGGGCCCTAACTCCTATAATTCACCCCTCCACTTT.

This chain links TRBV11-3 with TRBJ2-3; maybe TRBD1 (6 bases). The CDR3 extends over 15 amino acids. V was cut by 5 bases and J by 2 bases, with 14 bases left in between. Looked up from germline, CDR1 is SGHNT and CDR2 is YENEEA. The CDR3 DNA sequence: TGTGCCAGCAGCCAGGACAGATACCACACAGATACGCAGTATTTT. Translation: CASSQDRYHTDTQYF.

The chain recombines TRBV9 with TRBJ2-7; TRBD1 matches 11 bases. Germline V lookup: CDR1 SGDLS, CDR2 YYNGEE. J was trimmed by 4 bases and V by 3 bases; bases with no gene match: 6. The CDR3 runs to 15 residues. The CDR3 is CASSAAGQGGYEQYF. The DNA of the CDR3 is TGTGCCAGCAGCGCGGCGGGACAGGGGGGTTACGAGCAGTACTTC.

CDR3 loop: CASSLVQFEQFF. For the CDR3, the DNA is TGCGCCAGCAGCTTGGTCCAGTTTGAGCAGTTCTTC. V is TRBV5-1 and J is TRBJ2-1; D gene unclear. The CDR3 covers 12 residues. Trimming shortened V by 0 bases and J by 9 bases, and 7 bases separated the two germline ends. The germline V gene encodes CDR1 SGHRS and CDR2 YFSETQ.

This chain connects TRBV20-1 to TRBJ1-4; D gene uncertain. This CDR3 comprises 11 residues. V lost 3 bases and J lost 16, with 15 bases in between. Germline CDR1 and CDR2: DFQATT and SNEGSKA (reference sequence). The DNA of the CDR3 is TGCAGTGCTAGTGAAGGGAGCCTCCGGTTTTTT. The encoded protein is CSASEGSLRFF.

This sequence joins TRBV11-2 and TRBJ1-2; D may be TRBD1 (5 bases). Germline values: CDR1 SGHAT, CDR2 FQNNGV. V lost 1 base to trimming and J lost 0 bases, with 9 bases between them. The CDR3 covers 15 residues. This CDR3 reads CASSLGAGPNYGYTF. CDR3 sequence (DNA): TGTGCCAGCAGCTTAGGGGCAGGGCCTAACTATGGCTACACCTTC.

With regard to this clone: One end of the junction varies from germline; a read error may be responsible. The CDR3 loop is CASGSLTPEGGQGPLRF. The CDR3 nucleotides read TGTGCTAGTGGTTCCCTCACCCCGGAGGGGGGACAGGGGCCTCTCCGGTTC. The chain links TRBV12-5 to TRBJ1-2, with TRBD1 identical over 10 bases. This CDR3 is 17 amino acids long. The germline gives CDR1 LGHNT, CDR2 FRNRAP.

This clone has just one count. The rearrangement joins TRBV12-5 to TRBJ1-2; D not resolved. The germline CDR1 and CDR2 sequences are LGHNT and FRNRAP. V was clipped by 0 bases and J by 4 bases, with 24 bases between them. The CDR3 consists of 19 residues. CDR3 in DNA: TGTGCTAGTGGTTTGGTAAAACCCTCTCGCGACACCCCGGCCTATGGCTACACCTTC. Amino acids: CASGLVKPSRDTPAYGYTF.

The chain links TRBV4-1 to TRBJ1-2, with D uncertain. Germline CDR1 is MGHRA and CDR2 is YSYEKL. The CDR3 covers 13 residues. Trimming removed 4 bases at V and 1 base at J, with 7 bases between. The CDR3 region is CASSLTINYGYTF. DNA of the CDR3: TGCGCCAGCAGCCTCACTATTAACTATGGCTACACCTTC.

This chain joins TRBV7-9 and TRBJ1-1; 7 bases line up with TRBD1. Losses at the gene ends were 6 bases for V and 0 bases for J; bases not matched to a gene: 10. This CDR3 comprises 16 residues. Looked up from germline, CDR1 is SEHNR and CDR2 is FQNEAQ (reference sequence). CDR3 in amino acids: CASSSPNRGVNTEAFF. CDR3 DNA: TGTGCCAGCAGTAGTCCAAACAGGGGAGTGAACACTGAAGCTTTCTTT.

This clone was seen once. At the DNA level, this CDR3 is encoded by other sequences in the same sample as well. J is TRBJ2-2 and V is TRBV5-1; 10 bases agree with TRBD2. Per the germline V gene, CDR1 is SGHRS and CDR2 is YFSETQ. The CDR3 totals 16 residues. The V gene end was trimmed by 5 bases and the J gene end by 1 base; junction bases not matched to a gene: 5. Here the CDR3 reads CASSSLAGGNTGELFF. The CDR3 DNA follows: TGCGCCAGCAGTTCTTTAGCGGGAGGGAACACCGGGGAGCTGTTTTTT.

The CDR3 reads CASSIQLGLGETQYF. DNA of the CDR3: TGTGCCAGCAGTATCCAATTGGGACTAGGGGAGACCCAGTACTTC. The rearrangement uses TRBV6-5 and TRBJ2-5; 8 bases line up with TRBD2. The CDR3 spans 15 residues. Germline values: CDR1 MNHEY, CDR2 SVGAGI. Trimming cost V 5 bases and J 5 bases; bases outside gene matches: 10.

The sample holds a few counts of this clone. The gene calls are TRBV5-1 and TRBJ1-1; 8 bases match TRBD1. The ends lost 3 bases at V and 5 bases at J; junction bases unmatched: 12. The germline gives CDR1 SGHRS, CDR2 YFSETQ. The CDR3 sequence is 16 residues long. CDR3 bases: TGCGCCAGCAGCTCTGGACCCGGACAGGGCAGGACTGAAGCTTTCTTT. Its translation: CASSSGPGQGRTEAFF.

The V call is TRBV19, the J call TRBJ2-7, with TRBD2 identical over 10 bases. Per germline, CDR1 LNHDA and CDR2 SQIVND (reference sequence). V lost 5 bases to trimming and J lost 6 bases; unmatched junction nucleotides: 4. The CDR3 has 13 amino acids. The CDR3 DNA follows: TGTGCCAGTAGTGTACTAGCGGGAACCGAGCAGTACTTC. It is translated as CASSVLAGTEQYF.

V usage is TRBV19 and J usage is TRBJ2-7; a possible D gene is TRBD1 (5 bases). From germline, CDR1 is LNHDA and CDR2 SQIVND (reference sequence). V was cut by 1 base and J by 2 bases, with 9 bases left in between. CDR3 length: 14 residues. CDR3 nucleotides: TGTGCCAGTAGTATAGGGGGCTCTCCCTACGAGCAGTACTTC. Translated, it gives CASSIGGSPYEQYF.